Given below is one T cell receptor beta chain in context. What it recognizes is unknown. A second PCR of roughly 7 to 11 cycles used a sample-barcoded 5' primer and a J-beta primer mix. MiXCR, run by TCRdb on the 5' RACE reads, gives a single entry per CDR3 protein. The sample yields about 1,800,000 distinct CDR3 sequences, approximately 30% seen once. The data originate from a study of blood T cells in healthy people across ages. Study summary: T cells yielded about one barcoded beta molecule per two cells through template switching. Overall study findings and caveats: Donors of long life had a larger count of naive CD4+ cells and greater diversity than aged donors. One million T cells yielded diversity estimates that were considered underestimates.

CDR3 length: 15 residues. Looked up from germline, CDR1 is SGHAT and CDR2 is FQNNGV. Sequencing was carried out using blood. V gene TRBV11-2 combines with J gene TRBJ2-7, with D possibly TRBD2 on 5 matching bases. The J call may be in error: the DNA end matches TRBJ2-5 better. This clonotype was obtained from a woman aged 25 to 39 in good health. CDR3 in DNA: TGTGCCAACTGCTACGGGCGAAGGGAGCAAGAGACCCAGTACTTC. This sequence encodes CANCYGRREQETQYF.